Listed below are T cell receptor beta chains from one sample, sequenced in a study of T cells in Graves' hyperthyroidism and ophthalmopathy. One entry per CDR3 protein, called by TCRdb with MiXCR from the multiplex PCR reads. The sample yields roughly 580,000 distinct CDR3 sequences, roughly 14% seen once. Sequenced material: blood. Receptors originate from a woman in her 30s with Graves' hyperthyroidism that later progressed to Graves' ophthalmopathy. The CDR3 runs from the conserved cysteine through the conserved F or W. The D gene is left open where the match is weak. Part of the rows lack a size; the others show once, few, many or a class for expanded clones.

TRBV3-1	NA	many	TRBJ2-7	CASSQARGRSEQYF	TGTGCCAGCAGCCAAGCGCGGGGCAGGAGCGAGCAGTACTTC
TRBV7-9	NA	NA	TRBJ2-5	CASSLATSRQETQYF	TGTGCCAGCAGCTTAGCAACTAGCCGCCAAGAGACCCAGTACTTC
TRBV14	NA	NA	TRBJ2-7	CASSLLRRLPYEQYF	TGTGCCAGCAGCCTTCTACGCAGGCTCCCCTACGAGCAGTACTTC
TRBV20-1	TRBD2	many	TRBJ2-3	CSASLAGERYGADTQYF	TGCAGTGCTAGCCTAGCGGGAGAGAGGTATGGCGCAGATACGCAGTATTTT
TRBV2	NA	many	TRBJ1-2	CASHRVRGYTF	TGTGCCAGTCATCGGGTCCGCGGCTACACCTTC
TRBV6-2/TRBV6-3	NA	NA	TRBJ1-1	CASSYFPRTVMAMNTEAFF	TGTGCCAGCAGTTACTTCCCTAGGACAGTTATGGCCATGAACACTGAAGCTTTCTTT
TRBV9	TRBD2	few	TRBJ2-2	CASSVTGLATATGELFF	TGTGCCAGCAGCGTTACGGGACTAGCAACCGCCACCGGGGAGCTGTTTTTT
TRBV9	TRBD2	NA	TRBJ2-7	CASSVSLREGGEQYF	TGTGCCAGCAGCGTCTCTTTGCGGGAGGGCGGCGAGCAGTACTTC
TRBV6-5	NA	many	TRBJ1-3	CASSYSGPPDTIYF	TGTGCCAGCAGTTACTCCGGTCCCCCAGACACCATATATTTT
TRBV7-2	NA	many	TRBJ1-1	CASSTRPGGTEAFF	TGTGCCAGCAGTACAAGGCCGGGAGGCACTGAAGCTTTCTTT
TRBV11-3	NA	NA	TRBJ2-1	CASSLGSPIGNEQFF	TGTGCCAGCAGCTTAGGTTCCCCTATTGGCAATGAGCAGTTCTTC
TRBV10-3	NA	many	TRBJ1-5	CAISERMGQNSNQPQHF	TGTGCCATCAGTGAGAGAATGGGGCAGAATAGCAATCAGCCCCAGCATTTT
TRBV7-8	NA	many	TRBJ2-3	CASSLGDRGVEGDTQYF	TGTGCCAGCAGCTTAGGAGATCGGGGAGTGGAGGGAGATACGCAGTATTTT
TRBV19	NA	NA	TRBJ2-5	CASSIAGGGETQYF	TGTGCCAGTAGTATAGCAGGGGGAGGAGAGACCCAGTACTTC
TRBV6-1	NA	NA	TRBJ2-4	CASSTGMGGNIQYF	TGTGCCAGCAGTACCGGCATGGGAGGAAACATTCAGTACTTC